This T cell receptor (beta chain) was sequenced during a study of shared clonotypes between healthy human individuals. Naive-designated CD8 cells lacked CD45RO, were positively enriched for CCR7, and omitted terminally differentiated effector memory CD45RA+ cells. Method: immunoSEQ multiplex PCR; TCRdb's copy keeps in-frame clones and lacks some. The table includes hundreds of thousands of clones, approximately 96% detected once. Points from the study as a whole: As a rule, naive subsets had a larger estimated richness than memory subsets.

This clone was detected only once. Its antigen remains unidentified. Germline loops: CDR1 SEHNR, CDR2 FQNEAQ (reference sequence). V was shortened by 7 bases and J by 2 bases, with 21 bases between the two germline ends. The length of the CDR3 is 16 residues. The specimen sequenced was naive CD8+ T cells sorted from blood. The clonotype comes from a woman younger than 45 in good health. V and J are TRBV7-9 and TRBJ2-7; the D gene is possibly TRBD2 (6 bases). The CDR3 coding sequence is TGTGCCAGCAAAGGCACCTATAGCGGTTTTCCCTACGAGCAGTACTTC. Translation: CASKGTYSGFPYEQYF.